The clone carrying this T cell receptor beta chain was counted a few times. These data come from a study of T-cell memory formation after mild COVID-19. TCRdb used MiXCR to reprocess the 5' RACE reads, holding one entry per CDR3 protein. The sample consists of over 250,000 distinct CDR3 sequences, around 15% of them appearing once. The source material was PBMCs or a T cell subset sorted from them (not recorded which). The receptor's source is a man aged 18 to 30 who had mild COVID-19 (a few samples of this study predate the infection). Cell type and time point are not known.

CDR3 amino acids: CASSNSGEFTDTQYF. The CDR3 region has the DNA TGTGCCAGCAGTAATAGCGGGGAGTTCACAGATACGCAGTATTTT. The rearrangement joins TRBV7-3 to TRBJ2-3; TRBD2 matches at 8 bases. The length of the CDR3 is 15 residues. Germline CDR1 SGHTA, CDR2 FQGTGA. Trimming removed 6 bases from V and 2 bases from J; junction bases left unmatched: 7.